This TCR beta chain was captured by sequencing in a study of blood T cell repertoires in COVID-19. At the level of the study: Donors in the United States, Italy and Spain gave samples during acute or convalescent COVID-19. T cells, B-cell-depleted T cells, or PBMCs provided the cDNA or gDNA that served as material.

Trimming took off 6 bases at V and 0 bases at J, with 8 bases between the two ends. Germline V gene lookup returns CDR1 SNHLY and CDR2 FYNNEI. This CDR3 contains 14 residues. Study processing details: Estimates of nucleated cell counts were drawn from the amplification of reference gene primers. This table comes from immunoSEQ multiplex PCR, and its TCRdb copy is limited to in-frame clones, with some not included. Clone size and V and J calls were adopted from that table, with D and trimming inferred from the DNA. The data show around 700,000 clones, around 89% seen once. The rearrangement joins TRBV2 to TRBJ2-2, with D maybe TRBD1 (6 bases). The TCR sequence derives from a young woman with acute or convalescent COVID-19. The sequenced material came from peripheral blood. CDR3 coding DNA: TGTGCCAGCAGGCAGGGGTCGAACACCGGGGAGCTGTTTTTT. It yields the protein CASRQGSNTGELFF.